The rows below give T cell receptor beta chains drawn from one sample of a study of blood T cell repertoires in COVID-19. Method: immunoSEQ multiplex PCR; TCRdb's copy keeps in-frame clones and lacks some. The table has 150,000 to 200,000 clones, about 83% seen once. Sequenced sample: peripheral blood. Receptor source: a woman younger than 30 who had recovered from COVID-19. CDR3s include the opening cysteine and the closing phenylalanine or tryptophan.

V,length,CDR3
TRBV7-2,14,CASSYLTENTEAFF
TRBV7-2,12,CASSRDSYGYTF
TRBV18,17,CASSLNQGLSSGNTIYF
TRBV5-1,14,CASRANSGQETQYF
TRBV9,16,CASSAENLVSTDTQYF
TRBV7-8,17,CASSPTGGGPGNTEAFF
TRBV18,14,CASSPNFGEGEQYF
TRBV14,14,CASSQDYRTAEAFF
TRBV30,13,CAWSRQGNQPQHF
TRBV9,14,CASSVGAGNYGYTF
TRBV2,14,CASSSWESNQPQHF
TRBV5-1,16,CASSSSGQPNTGELFF
TRBV19,15,CASRTQGLGTDTQYF
TRBV10-3,12,CAIRRTAYEQYF
TRBV28,14,CASTPVRENQPQHF
TRBV4-2,19,CASSQEWASRGLYNSPLHF
TRBV5-1,15,CASSLKAGLTNEQFF
TRBV4-2,16,CASSQDPGQGIAEAFF
TRBV6-6,14,CASSLQGTGNTIYF
TRBV14,12,CASRPDGYGYTF
TRBV18,15,CASSPNRGLGYGYTF
TRBV7-2,14,CASSLGTSGTWQFF
TRBV6-1,15,CASSEARLAYNEQFF
TRBV21-1,16,CASSNWTKIMNTEAFF
TRBV10-3,15,CAITQKPLASDEQFF
TRBV5-4,13,CASSFEGDSPLHF
TRBV19,14,CASSIGQGDSPLHF
TRBV2,16,CASSPIPGQGTDTQYF
TRBV29-1,15,CSSKGSGLTYNEQFF
TRBV10-3,16,CATRAGGKQGTDTQYF
TRBV7-3,19,CASSLTPGTSGGSQETQYF
TRBV6-2/TRBV6-3,21,CASSYSMGSGDSPKYTDTQYF
TRBV4-1,15,CASSQDLWEGAPLHF
TRBV7-8,14,CASSLLAGWNEQFF
TRBV10-3,12,CAIRSEAYEQYF
TRBV6-5,14,CASSRTGGPGELFF
TRBV6-2/TRBV6-3,14,CASSSPDWVEEQYF
TRBV7-9,16,CASSFYYGTSTYEQYF
TRBV7-2,16,CASSSTSGGGTDTQYF
TRBV30,15,CAWSPQGQLNTEAFF
TRBV5-1,13,CASSPRGGPVQYF
TRBV4-1,16,CASSQRLEQKEEKLFF
TRBV6-5,11,CASSPGNEQFF
TRBV24-1,14,CATSWGTWPETQYF
TRBV12-3/TRBV12-4,13,CASSFGGANEQFF
TRBV7-2,15,CASSLDRGGTAEAFF
TRBV7-6,15,CASSFSGDTSYEQYF
TRBV7-2,15,CASSLVVGQEYGYTF
TRBV5-1,14,CASRRTGEIYEQYF
TRBV7-2,15,CASSSGGTGAHGYTF
TRBV6-4,14,CASSQDSGVGELFF